Listed below are T cell receptor beta chains from one sample, sequenced in a study of identifying expanded T cells in peripheral blood. Measured with immunoSEQ multiplex PCR; TCRdb has only the in-frame clones, and not every one. The sample shows about 82,000 clones, 85% to 90% of them seen only once. The specimen sequenced was blood. All receptors derive from a person aged 18 to 75 in good health. Both conserved end residues are part of each CDR3. The order of the fields is CDR3 DNA, CDR3 protein, clone size, J gene, D gene, V gene. D genes are given only for firm matches. Expanded clones are given a class, and other clones once, few, many or no size at all.

TGTGCCAGCAGCTTAGACAATAACTATGGCTACACCTTC CASSLDNNYGYTF . TRBJ1-2 . TRBV7-6
TGCGCCAGCACCCCTACGGACAGGGAAGATCAGCCCCAGCATTTT CASTPTDREDQPQHF . TRBJ1-5 TRBD1 TRBV10-1
TGTGCCCCTAAGGACAGGTGGGCCGGGGAGCTGTTTTTT CAPKDRWAGELFF . TRBJ2-2 TRBD1 TRBV19
TGTGCCAGCAGCTTACGGACAGCAAGTAATGAAAAACTGTTTTTT CASSLRTASNEKLFF . TRBJ1-4 . TRBV11-2
TGTGCCAGCAGCTTGGGGCAGCGATCAACTAATGAAAAACTGTTTTTT CASSLGQRSTNEKLFF . TRBJ1-4 . TRBV7-3
TGCAGCGGGAGGGACCCTGGGGGCTACGAGCAGTACTTC CSGRDPGGYEQYF . TRBJ2-7 . TRBV29-1
TGTGCCAGCAGCTTAGACTTACAGGCCTATGGCTACACCTTC CASSLDLQAYGYTF . TRBJ1-2 . TRBV7-9
TGTGCCAGCAGCCCCGGACAGAAGAACACTGAAGCTTTCTTT CASSPGQKNTEAFF . TRBJ1-1 . TRBV11-2
TGTGCCTGGAGGGGGACCTCTCAAGAGACCCAGTACTTC CAWRGTSQETQYF . TRBJ2-5 . TRBV30
TGTGCCAGTAGTATGTCCGGGGGGACAGGGACTAGCACAGATACGCAGTATTTT CASSMSGGTGTSTDTQYF . TRBJ2-3 TRBD1 TRBV19
TGTGCCAGCAGCTTAGAGGTGGGACAGGGGACAGATACGCAGTATTTT CASSLEVGQGTDTQYF . TRBJ2-3 TRBD1 TRBV7-3
TGTGCCAGCAGCGGGGGGACAGGGAGCTCCTACGAGCAGTACTTC CASSGGTGSSYEQYF . TRBJ2-7 TRBD1 TRBV5-4
TGTGCCAGCAGCGTGGGGGCAACTGACACCGGGGAGCTGTTTTTT CASSVGATDTGELFF few TRBJ2-2 . TRBV6-1
TGTGCCAGCAGCTTTGGAGACAGCTCCTACTATGGCTACACCTTC CASSFGDSSYYGYTF . TRBJ1-2 . TRBV11-2
TGTGCCGACAGGGGGCCTGGGGCCAACGTCCTGACTTTC CADRGPGANVLTF . TRBJ2-6 . TRBV21-1
TGTGCCAGCAGTCGTCGGGCCGGAGGTAACTATGGCTACACCTTC CASSRRAGGNYGYTF . TRBJ1-2 . TRBV28